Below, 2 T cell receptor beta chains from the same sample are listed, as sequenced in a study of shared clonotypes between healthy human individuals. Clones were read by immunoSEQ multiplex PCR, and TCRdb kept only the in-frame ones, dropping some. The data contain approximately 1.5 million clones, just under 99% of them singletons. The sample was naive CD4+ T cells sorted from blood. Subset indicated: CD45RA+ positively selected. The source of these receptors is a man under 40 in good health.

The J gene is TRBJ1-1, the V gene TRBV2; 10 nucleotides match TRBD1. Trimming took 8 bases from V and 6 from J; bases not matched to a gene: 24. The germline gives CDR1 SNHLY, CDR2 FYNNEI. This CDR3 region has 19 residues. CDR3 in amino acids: CASQTGTGAAPSIYAEAFF. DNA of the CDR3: TGTGCCAGCCAAACCGGGACAGGGGCCGCTCCTAGTATTTACGCTGAAGCTTTCTTT.

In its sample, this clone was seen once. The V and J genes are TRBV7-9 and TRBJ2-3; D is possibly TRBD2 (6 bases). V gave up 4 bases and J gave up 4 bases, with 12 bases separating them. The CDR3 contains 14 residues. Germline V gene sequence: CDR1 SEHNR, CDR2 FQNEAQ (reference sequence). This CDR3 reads CASSSGRGPDTQYF. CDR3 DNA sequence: TGTGCCAGCAGCTCCGGGAGAGGCCCAGATACGCAGTATTTT.